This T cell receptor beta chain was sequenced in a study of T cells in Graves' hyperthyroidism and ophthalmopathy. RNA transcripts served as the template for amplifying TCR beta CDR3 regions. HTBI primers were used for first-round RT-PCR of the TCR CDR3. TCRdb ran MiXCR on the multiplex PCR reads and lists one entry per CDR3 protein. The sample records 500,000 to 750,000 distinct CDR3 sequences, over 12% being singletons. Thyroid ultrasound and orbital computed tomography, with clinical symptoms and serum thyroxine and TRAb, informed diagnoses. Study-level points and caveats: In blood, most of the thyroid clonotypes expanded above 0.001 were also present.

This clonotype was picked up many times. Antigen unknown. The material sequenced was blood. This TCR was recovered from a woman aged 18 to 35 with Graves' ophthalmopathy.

The CDR3 DNA sequence: TGTGCCAGCAGCTTAGTGAGGACAGGGGAAACTGAAGCTTTCTTT. Residues: CASSLVRTGETEAFF. The V gene is TRBV7-2, the J gene TRBJ1-1, with 9 bases that match TRBD1. V trimming: 1 base; J trimming: 5 bases; junction bases outside the gene matches: 5. In germline, CDR1 is SGHTA, CDR2 FQGNSA. The CDR3 sequence is 15 residues long.